Presented here are 11 T cell receptor beta chains from one specimen sequenced in a study of blood T cells in healthy people across ages. Primers used in a second PCR of about 7 to 12 cycles were a sample-barcoded 5' primer and a J-beta primer mix. TCRdb passed the 5' RACE reads through MiXCR, listing each CDR3 protein once. The sample yields hundreds of thousands of distinct CDR3 sequences, around 45% seen once. Sequencing was done on a sample of blood. The source of these receptors is a woman aged 55-69 years in good health.

This chain joins TRBV27 and TRBJ1-6, with 9 bases aligning to TRBD1. The CDR3 covers 16 residues. Trimming took 3 bases from V and 5 from J; bases not matched to a gene: 5. Germline V gene sequence: CDR1 MNHEY, CDR2 SMNVEV (reference sequence). This CDR3 is CASSLNRDRDNSPLHF. Written as DNA, the CDR3 is TGTGCCAGCAGTTTGAACCGGGACAGGGATAATTCACCCCTCCACTTT.

The CDR3 DNA is TGTGCCAGCAGACTGGACAGGGTCGCTTCACCCCTCCACTTT. This encodes CASRLDRVASPLHF. The genes are TRBV27 and TRBJ1-6; 8 bases map to TRBD1. Germline V gives CDR1 MNHEY, CDR2 SMNVEV (reference sequence). This CDR3 is 14 amino acids long. With V trimmed by 6 bases and J by 9 bases, 7 bases remained unmatched.

This chain connects TRBV7-2 to TRBJ2-5, with D perhaps matching TRBD1 (5 bases). The CDR3 covers 16 residues. V dropped 6 bases and J dropped 2 bases, with 19 bases sitting between them. Germline values: CDR1 SGHTA, CDR2 FQGNSA. CDR3: CASRPGNSTLQETQYF. The CDR3 DNA reads TGTGCCAGCAGGCCAGGGAACTCCACCTTGCAAGAGACCCAGTACTTC.

This clonotype has just a few counts. The chain carries TRBV7-2 and TRBJ2-3; D is uncertain. CDR1 and CDR2 (germline): SGHTA, FQGNSA. V shed 2 bases and J shed 3 bases, with 15 bases lying between them. The CDR3 length is 16 residues. This chain's CDR3 is CASSLQVTSSTDTQYF. In nucleotides, the CDR3 is TGTGCCAGCAGCTTACAAGTTACTTCGTCTACAGATACGCAGTATTTT. Drawing the rest from reference TRBV7-2 and TRBJ2-3, the complete variable domain is GAGVSQSPSNKVTEKGKDVELRCDPISGHTALYWYRQSLGQGLEFLIYFQGNSAPDKSGLPSDRFSAERTGGSVSTLTIQRTQQEDSAVYLCASSLQVTSSTDTQYFGPGTRLTVL.

V and J are TRBV9 and TRBJ2-1; 7 bases match TRBD1. Germline V gene sequence: CDR1 SGDLS, CDR2 YYNGEE. This CDR3 has 15 residues. V shed 3 bases and J 3 bases; nucleotides not matched to a gene: 6. The CDR3 sequence is CASSDRQGDYNEQFF. CDR3 nucleotide sequence: TGTGCCAGCAGCGACAGACAGGGCGACTACAATGAGCAGTTCTTC.

This rearrangement joins TRBV29-1 to TRBJ1-5; maybe TRBD1 (6 bases). V lost 4 bases and J lost 7, with 14 bases in between. The germline CDR1 and CDR2 sequences are SQVTM and ANQGSEA. This CDR3 spans 13 amino acids. The CDR3, as DNA: TGCAGCGTTGGCACAGGGTTCAACCAGCCCCAGCATTTT. This gives the protein CSVGTGFNQPQHF.

A word on this clonotype: A junction end diverges from the germline sequence, so it may reflect a read error. CDR3 sequence (DNA): TGTGCCAGCAGCTCCTATCGGAATGAGCGGTACTTC. It translates to CASSSYRNERYF. The rearrangement joins TRBV11-3 to TRBJ2-7; D is unclear. In germline, CDR1 is SGHNT, CDR2 YENEEA. The CDR3 spans 12 residues.

This clonotype was found a few times. V gene TRBV9 combines with J gene TRBJ2-7; D perhaps matches TRBD2 (5 bases). The CDR3 is 14 amino acids. Per the germline V gene, CDR1 is SGDLS and CDR2 is YYNGEE. The V gene lost 0 bases and the J gene lost 2 bases, with 9 bases spanning the gap. The CDR3 is CASSVGGGTYEQYF. DNA for the CDR3: TGTGCCAGCAGCGTAGGAGGAGGAACCTACGAGCAGTACTTC.

The J gene is TRBJ1-2, the V gene TRBV27; D is possibly TRBD1 (5 bases). Germline loops: CDR1 MNHEY, CDR2 SMNVEV (reference sequence). The CDR3 covers 18 residues. V lost 5 bases, J lost 6 bases, and 28 bases lay in between. The CDR3 sequence: CASSRYGQFAQLTHGYTF. CDR3 coding DNA: TGTGCCAGCAGTCGTTACGGACAATTCGCCCAATTAACCCATGGCTACACCTTC.

This rearrangement joins TRBV11-2 to TRBJ2-7; 8 bases are shared with TRBD2. The germline gives CDR1 SGHAT, CDR2 FQNNGV. CDR3 length: 13 residues. J gave up 5 bases and V 8 bases, and 8 bases lay outside the gene matches. The CDR3 nucleotides read TGTGCCAGCCGAGGGGCGGGAGGTAACGAGCAGTACTTC. Protein product: CASRGAGGNEQYF.

This clonotype was counted only a few times. V and J are TRBV7-6 and TRBJ2-5; a weak D match, TRBD2 (6 bases). From germline, CDR1 is SGHVS and CDR2 FNYEAQ. CDR3 length equals 15 residues. V lost 0 bases and J 5 bases, leaving 13 bases between the germline ends. The CDR3, as DNA: TGTGCCAGCAGCTTAGCCGGACTAAAGGGGGAGACCCAGTACTTC. This gives the protein CASSLAGLKGETQYF. Looking up the rest from reference TRBV7-6 and TRBJ2-5 gives the full variable domain: GAGVSQSPRYKVTKRGQDVALRCDPISGHVSLYWYRQALGQGPEFLTYFNYEAQQDKSGLPNDRFSAERPEGSISTLTIQRTEQRDSAMYRCASSLAGLKGETQYFGPGTRLLVL.